These 31 T cell receptor beta chains originate from one sample sequenced in a study of cytomegalovirus exposure and HLA in healthy donors. PCR employed 60 Vbeta and 13 Jbeta primers. Measured with immunoSEQ multiplex PCR; TCRdb has only the in-frame clones, and not every one. The sample yields 150,000 to 200,000 clones, roughly 80% seen once. The specimen was PBMCs. These receptors were collected from a woman between 18 and 30 years old in good health and CMV-seropositive.

The J gene is TRBJ1-1, the V gene TRBV7-3; 7 bases fit TRBD1. The junction had 7 bases not matched to a gene; V was cut back by 5 bases and J by 7 bases. This CDR3 has 13 residues. The germline V gene encodes CDR1 SGHTA and CDR2 FQGTGA. As DNA, the CDR3 is TGTGCCAGCAGCCCTGCCCAGGGGGTTGAAGCTTTCTTT. Its translation is CASSPAQGVEAFF.

The V call is TRBV7-9, the J call TRBJ2-3; 9 positions agree with TRBD2. Trimming removed 2 bases from V and 0 bases from J; junction bases left unmatched: 0. The CDR3 extends over 15 amino acids. The V gene's germline CDR1 is SEHNR and CDR2 FQNEAQ (reference sequence). CDR3: CASSLLAGSTDTQYF. The CDR3 region has the DNA TGTGCCAGCAGCTTACTAGCGGGGAGCACAGATACGCAGTATTTT.

The chain is built from TRBV28 and TRBJ2-5; D unresolved. The CDR3 sequence is 14 residues long. Germline values: CDR1 MDHEN, CDR2 SYDVKM. V was clipped by 7 bases and J by 0 bases, with 12 bases between them. The DNA of the CDR3 is TGTGCCAGCACCGATGGCCCGTACCAAGAGACCCAGTACTTC. The encoded protein is CASTDGPYQETQYF. The full variable domain, rest sourced from reference TRBV28 and TRBJ2-5, is DVKVTQSSRYLVKRTGEKVFLECVQDMDHENMFWYRQDPGLGLRLIYFSYDVKMKEKGDIPEGYSVSREKKERFSLILESASTNQTSMYLCASTDGPYQETQYFGPGTRLLVL.

The chain recombines TRBV5-1 with TRBJ1-6; 8 bases map to TRBD1. Trimming removed 2 bases from V and 10 bases from J; junction bases left unmatched: 17. The germline V gene encodes CDR1 SGHRS and CDR2 YFSETQ. The CDR3 loop spans 18 amino acids. The CDR3 is CASSFFSLTGQVVSPLHF. The CDR3 DNA reads TGCGCCAGCAGCTTTTTTTCCTTAACGGGACAGGTGGTATCACCCCTCCACTTT.

The DNA of the CDR3 is TGTGCCAGCAGCCGCGGGGAGATGAACACTGAAGCTTTCTTT. Protein product: CASSRGEMNTEAFF. The chain links TRBV7-6 to TRBJ1-1; D gene uncertain. This CDR3 contains 14 residues. Germline values: CDR1 SGHVS, CDR2 FNYEAQ. The germline V and J ends were trimmed by 5 bases and 0 bases, with 10 bases remaining between them.

The chain joins TRBV9 to TRBJ2-5; a weak D match, TRBD2 (5 bases). Looked up from germline, CDR1 is SGDLS and CDR2 is YYNGEE. V gave up 4 bases and J gave up 2 bases, with 21 bases separating them. The CDR3 has 17 residues. For the CDR3, the DNA is TGTGCCAGCAGCACCGGGGTCCCTTACTTTAGTCAAGAGACCCAGTACTTC. Protein sequence: CASSTGVPYFSQETQYF.

The chain carries TRBV29-1 and TRBJ2-7; D is perhaps TRBD1 (6 bases). Trimming removed 4 bases from V and 0 bases from J, with 10 bases in between. There are 13 residues in the CDR3. Looked up from germline, CDR1 is SQVTM and CDR2 is ANQGSEA. Here the CDR3 reads CSVARQASYEQYF. Here the CDR3 DNA reads TGCAGCGTTGCCCGACAGGCCTCCTACGAGCAGTACTTC.

V usage is TRBV10-3 and J usage is TRBJ2-1; 7 nucleotides match TRBD1. The germline V gene has CDR1 ENHRY and CDR2 SYGVKD. The trim removed 6 bases at V and 2 bases at J, leaving 10 bases unmatched. This CDR3 region has 16 residues. CDR3 sequence: CAIRYDRGQPYNEQFF. The CDR3, as DNA: TGTGCCATCAGATACGACCGGGGACAGCCCTACAATGAGCAGTTCTTC.

This chain links TRBV30 with TRBJ1-6, with 8 positions matching TRBD1. There are 13 residues in the CDR3. Germline CDR1 is GTSNPN and CDR2 is SVGIG (reference sequence). Trimming at V came to 0 bases and at J to 8 bases, leaving 0 bases not matched to a gene. The CDR3, as DNA: TGTGCCTGGAGTGTGGACAGGGATTCACCCCTCCACTTT. Amino acid sequence: CAWSVDRDSPLHF.

The J gene is TRBJ2-1, the V gene TRBV10-3; maybe TRBD2 (6 bases). The CDR3 spans 14 residues. The V end was cut by 2 bases, the J end by 4 bases, with 9 bases between. CDR1 and CDR2 (germline): ENHRY, SYGVKD. CDR3: CAISEGLFYNEQFF. The DNA for the CDR3 is TGTGCCATCAGTGAGGGACTATTTTACAATGAGCAGTTCTTC.

This chain connects TRBV29-1 to TRBJ1-1; 7 positions match TRBD1. CDR3 length: 12 amino acids. Germline V gene lookup returns CDR1 SQVTM and CDR2 ANQGSEA. V was pared by 0 bases and J by 11 bases, with 6 bases of the junction left unmatched. The CDR3 reads CSVEEDRDFAFF. CDR3 nucleotide sequence: TGCAGCGTTGAAGAAGACAGGGACTTCGCTTTCTTT.

A single count supports this clone. The chain couples TRBV18 to TRBJ2-1, with 7 bases lining up with TRBD2. With V trimmed by 3 bases and J by 10 bases, 9 bases remained unmatched. CDR1 KGHSH and CDR2 LQKENI come from the germline V gene. The CDR3 length is 14 residues. The CDR3 is CASSPGGGGLEQFF. The CDR3 DNA reads TGTGCCAGCTCACCGGGCGGCGGGGGATTAGAGCAGTTCTTC.

The V and J genes are TRBV6-5 and TRBJ2-5; maybe TRBD2 (7 bases). The CDR3 is made up of 16 amino acids. Trimming took 1 base from V and 0 from J, leaving 12 bases between them. CDR1 is MNHEY and CDR2 is SVGAGI in the germline V gene. CDR3 in amino acids: CASSYLGGPNQETQYF. The CDR3 bases are TGTGCCAGCAGTTACTTGGGGGGGCCGAACCAAGAGACCCAGTACTTC.

This clone occurred many times. The rearrangement links TRBV6-1 to TRBJ2-7; 11 bases fit TRBD2. V shed 8 bases, J shed 1 base, and the junction held 7 bases outside the gene matches. The CDR3 spans 15 residues. CDR1 MNHNS and CDR2 SASEGT come from the germline V gene. Here the CDR3 reads CASGLSSGGSYEQYF. In nucleotides, the CDR3 is TGTGCCAGCGGGCTGTCTAGCGGGGGGTCCTACGAGCAGTACTTC.

The chain carries TRBV27 and TRBJ1-5, with 10 bases lining up with TRBD1. J lost 2 bases, V lost 6 bases, and 10 bases had no gene match. In germline, CDR1 is MNHEY, CDR2 SMNVEV (reference sequence). The CDR3 is 17 amino acids. CDR3 loop: CASRSTGGPFGNQPQHF. The CDR3 bases are TGTGCCAGCAGATCGACAGGGGGCCCCTTTGGCAATCAGCCCCAGCATTTT.

This chain links TRBV9 with TRBJ1-1; 10 positions match TRBD1. Germline loops: CDR1 SGDLS, CDR2 YYNGEE. The V and J ends lost 0 bases and 10 bases, in that order; junction bases with no gene match: 0. The CDR3 extends over 12 amino acids. The CDR3 protein is CASSVGDRGAFF. The CDR3 DNA is TGTGCCAGCAGCGTAGGGGACAGGGGAGCTTTCTTT.

This chain joins TRBV13 and TRBJ2-2; 7 nucleotides align to TRBD1. The germline V gene has CDR1 PRHDT and CDR2 FYEKMQ (reference sequence). The CDR3 runs to 16 residues. The junction had 8 bases not matched to a gene; V was cut back by 4 bases and J by 3 bases. CDR3 sequence reads: CASSSTEGADTGELFF. In DNA, the CDR3 is TGTGCCAGCAGCTCCACAGAGGGGGCGGACACCGGGGAGCTGTTTTTT.

The rearrangement links TRBV4-2 to TRBJ2-3; 13 bases line up with TRBD2. The junction had 4 bases not matched to a gene; V was cut back by 1 base and J by 0 bases. CDR3 length: 18 amino acids. Germline CDR1 LGHNA, CDR2 YNFKEQ. In DNA form, the CDR3 reads TGTGCCAGCAGCCAAGCCTTGGGACTAGCGGGGAGCACAGATACGCAGTATTTT. Amino acids: CASSQALGLAGSTDTQYF.

A single count supports this clone. The rearrangement joins TRBV15 to TRBJ1-6, with D possibly TRBD1 on 6 matching bases. Germline V gene data show CDR1 as LNHNV and CDR2 as YYDKDF (reference sequence). With 6 bases removed from V and 6 bases from J, the gap between germline ends came to 12 bases. This CDR3 is built from 14 residues. CDR3 in DNA: TGTGCCACCAGTTGGACAGCATCTAATTCACCCCTCCACTTT. Protein: CATSWTASNSPLHF.

The CDR3 nucleotides read TGTGCCAGCAGCGTATACGGGACTAGCGGGGGATTCTTGGATACGCAGTATTTT. This encodes CASSVYGTSGGFLDTQYF. The J gene is TRBJ2-3, the V gene TRBV9, with 14 positions matching TRBD2. The CDR3 runs 18 residues. Looked up from germline, CDR1 is SGDLS and CDR2 is YYNGEE. J lost 6 bases, V lost 1 base, and 10 bases had no gene match.

This chain connects TRBV6-5 to TRBJ2-3; TRBD2 aligns across 8 bases. The CDR3 runs 13 residues. The V gene end was trimmed by 8 bases and the J gene end by 2 bases; junction bases not matched to a gene: 3. The germline V gene has CDR1 MNHEY and CDR2 SVGAGI. The CDR3 bases are TGTGCCAGCGGGCGGGGGGTCACAGATACGCAGTATTTT. It yields the protein CASGRGVTDTQYF.

The gene calls are TRBV23-1 and TRBJ2-3, with TRBD1 matching 8 bases. Being an ORF, TRBV23-1 has a function that is uncertain. The CDR3 totals 16 residues. The ends lost 10 bases at V and 3 bases at J; junction bases unmatched: 15. The CDR3 DNA reads TGCGCCACCCTACAGGGGGAAGATTCCGGAACAGATACGCAGTATTTT. Translation gives CATLQGEDSGTDTQYF.

The chain joins TRBV27 to TRBJ2-6, with 9 bases fitting TRBD1. Germline loops: CDR1 MNHEY, CDR2 SMNVEV (reference sequence). The CDR3 covers 17 residues. After removal of 5 bases from V and 0 bases from J, the junction contained 5 bases not matched to a gene. CDR3 residues: CASSEGDRDSGANVLTF. DNA of the CDR3: TGTGCCAGCAGTGAGGGGGACAGGGACTCTGGGGCCAACGTCCTGACTTTC.

The V and J genes are TRBV5-1 and TRBJ2-5; tentative D call: TRBD2 (6 bases). The CDR3 has 14 residues. CDR1 is SGHRS, CDR2 YFSETQ, per germline. V shed 2 bases and J shed 3 bases, with 11 bases lying between them. Here the CDR3 DNA reads TGCGCCAGCAGCTTTGGCGGGAATGAAGAGACCCAGTACTTC. This codes for CASSFGGNEETQYF.

The rearrangement links TRBV6-6 to TRBJ2-2; 9 bases are a match to TRBD1. V shed 7 bases, J shed 6 bases, and the junction held 6 bases outside the gene matches. The germline gives CDR1 MNHNY, CDR2 SVGAGI (reference sequence). CDR3 length equals 14 residues. CDR3 region: CASIGQGWSGELFF. Written as DNA, the CDR3 is TGTGCCAGCATTGGACAGGGGTGGTCCGGGGAGCTGTTTTTT.

The J gene is TRBJ1-1, the V gene TRBV10-3; tentative D call: TRBD1 (6 bases). The ends were cut back, 3 bases at V and 2 bases at J, with 7 bases in the middle. CDR3 length equals 13 residues. The germline gives CDR1 ENHRY, CDR2 SYGVKD. CDR3 residues: CAISDGTNTEAFF. The CDR3 DNA is TGTGCCATCAGTGATGGGACAAACACTGAAGCTTTCTTT.

Only one count was recorded for this clone. The genes are TRBV6-1 and TRBJ2-7; a possible D gene is TRBD2 (6 bases). V lost 7 bases and J 6 bases, leaving 13 bases between the germline ends. Per germline, CDR1 MNHNS and CDR2 SASEGT. This CDR3 contains 12 residues. The CDR3 DNA sequence: TGTGCCAGCACCCCCCCCGGGAGCGAGCAGTACTTC. Its protein is CASTPPGSEQYF.

The rearrangement uses TRBV27 and TRBJ2-2; maybe TRBD1 (6 bases). The CDR3 has 15 residues. V was pared by 6 bases and J by 0 bases, with 11 bases between. The germline gives CDR1 MNHEY, CDR2 SMNVEV (reference sequence). This CDR3 reads CASSPRTANTGELFF. CDR3 in DNA: TGTGCCAGCAGCCCCCGGACAGCGAACACCGGGGAGCTGTTTTTT.

This chain links TRBV7-3 with TRBJ2-1; D might be TRBD2 (6 bases). Germline CDR1 is SGHTA and CDR2 is FQGTGA. V was pared by 4 bases and J by 0 bases, with 13 bases between. This CDR3 region has 16 residues. CDR3 amino acids: CASSSNSGSSYNEQFF. CDR3 nucleotide sequence: TGTGCCAGCAGCTCGAATAGCGGAAGCTCCTACAATGAGCAGTTCTTC. The entire variable domain, with the rest obtained from reference TRBV7-3 and TRBJ2-1, is as follows: GAGVSQTPSNKVTEKGKYVELRCDPISGHTALYWYRQSLGQGPEFLIYFQGTGAADDSGLPNDRFFAVRPEGSVSTLKIQRTERGDSAVYLCASSSNSGSSYNEQFFGPGTRLTVL.

The rearrangement uses TRBV4-2 and TRBJ2-3, with 8 bases matching TRBD2. CDR3 size: 12 residues. Germline CDR1 LGHNA, CDR2 YNFKEQ. The J segment lost 13 bases and the V segment lost 6 bases, leaving 9 bases of the junction unmatched. The CDR3 is CASRDEARGEYF. The CDR3 DNA reads TGTGCCAGCAGAGACGAGGCGCGGGGGGAGTATTTT.

The rearrangement uses TRBV30 and TRBJ2-5; D unclear. Germline V gene lookup returns CDR1 GTSNPN and CDR2 SVGIG (reference sequence). V was clipped by 2 bases and J by 7 bases, with 8 bases between them. The CDR3 has 11 amino acids. CDR3 bases: TGTGCCTGGAGTAACTCGTGGACCCAGTACTTC. Protein sequence: CAWSNSWTQYF.